The rows below give T cell receptor beta chains drawn from one sample of a study of multiple sclerosis patients with progressive multifocal leukoencephalopathy. Method: immunoSEQ multiplex PCR; TCRdb's copy keeps in-frame clones and lacks some. The sample holds 25,000 or so clones, around 90% seen once. The specimen was PBMCs, collected from a patient treated with natalizumab. These receptors all stem from a man aged 25-40 years with multiple sclerosis. Each CDR3 is given with its conserved first and last residue. Each record gives: V gene, CDR3 protein.

v_call: TRBV5-6
cdr3_aa: CASSFRGFQETQYF

v_call: TRBV4-1
cdr3_aa: CASSRSGYEQYF

v_call: TRBV10-3
cdr3_aa: CAIGPGSGTDTQYF

v_call: TRBV19
cdr3_aa: CASSGQARGYGYTF

v_call: TRBV27
cdr3_aa: CASSLFGVGNQPQHF

v_call: TRBV7-6
cdr3_aa: CASSIQGGGYGYTF

v_call: TRBV5-6
cdr3_aa: CASLRGMNTEAFF

v_call: TRBV6-5
cdr3_aa: CASRGGGVNQPQHF

v_call: TRBV11-2
cdr3_aa: CASSLVPSGRSYNEQFF

v_call: TRBV7-9
cdr3_aa: CASSLNSGNTIYF

v_call: TRBV19
cdr3_aa: CASSATISGNTIYF

v_call: TRBV11-2
cdr3_aa: CASSLAVVRLGEQYF

v_call: TRBV7-7
cdr3_aa: CASSLDAGTEAFF

v_call: TRBV29-1
cdr3_aa: CSVRGTEAFF

v_call: TRBV28
cdr3_aa: CASSSTLIGSHPTGANVLTF

v_call: TRBV4-1
cdr3_aa: CASSPSPGLAEGGTGELFF

v_call: TRBV30
cdr3_aa: CAYSWVRGRRNTIYF

v_call: TRBV7-2
cdr3_aa: CASTRSRDFYNEQFF

v_call: TRBV5-6
cdr3_aa: CASSLPYTYEQYF

v_call: TRBV5-1
cdr3_aa: CASSLWGLAGNNEQFF

v_call: TRBV5-1
cdr3_aa: CASSLTVLHGTSGNEQFF

v_call: TRBV19
cdr3_aa: CASSIGDNLEETQYF

v_call: TRBV7-6
cdr3_aa: CASSTLQGAGGELFF

v_call: TRBV18
cdr3_aa: CASSLRGYEQYF

v_call: TRBV27
cdr3_aa: CASSLRGGNPYEQYF

v_call: TRBV4-2
cdr3_aa: CASSQDGSSYNEQFF